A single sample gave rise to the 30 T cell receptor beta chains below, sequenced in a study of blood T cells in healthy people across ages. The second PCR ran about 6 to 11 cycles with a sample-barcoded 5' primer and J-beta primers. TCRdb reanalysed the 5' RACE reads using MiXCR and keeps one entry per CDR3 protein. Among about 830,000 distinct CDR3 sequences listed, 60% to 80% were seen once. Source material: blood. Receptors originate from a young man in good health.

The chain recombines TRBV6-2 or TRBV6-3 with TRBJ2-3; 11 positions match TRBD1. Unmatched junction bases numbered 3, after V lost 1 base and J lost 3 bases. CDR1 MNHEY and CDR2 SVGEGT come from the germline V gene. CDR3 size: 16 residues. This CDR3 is CASSYWGTGGTDTQYF. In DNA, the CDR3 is TGTGCCAGCAGTTACTGGGGGACAGGGGGAACAGATACGCAGTATTTT.

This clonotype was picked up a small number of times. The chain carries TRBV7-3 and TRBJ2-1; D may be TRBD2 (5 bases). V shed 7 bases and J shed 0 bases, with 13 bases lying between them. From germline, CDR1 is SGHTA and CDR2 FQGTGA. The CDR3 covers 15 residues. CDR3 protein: CASMRQGSSYNEQFF. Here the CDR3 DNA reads TGTGCCAGCATGCGCCAAGGGAGCTCCTACAATGAGCAGTTCTTC.

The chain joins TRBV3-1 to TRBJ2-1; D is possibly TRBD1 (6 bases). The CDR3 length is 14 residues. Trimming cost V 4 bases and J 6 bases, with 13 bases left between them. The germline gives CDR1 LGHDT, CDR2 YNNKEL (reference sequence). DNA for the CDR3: TGTGCCAGCAGCCGACACGGGACAACCAATGAGCAGTTCTTC. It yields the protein CASSRHGTTNEQFF.

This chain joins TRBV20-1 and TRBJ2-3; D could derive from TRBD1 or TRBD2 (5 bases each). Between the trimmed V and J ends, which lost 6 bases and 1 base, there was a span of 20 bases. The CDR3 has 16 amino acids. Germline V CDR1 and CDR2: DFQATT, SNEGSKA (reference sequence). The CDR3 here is CSAPGAMGLGTDTQYF. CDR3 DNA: TGCAGTGCCCCCGGGGCGATGGGGTTGGGCACAGATACGCAGTATTTT.

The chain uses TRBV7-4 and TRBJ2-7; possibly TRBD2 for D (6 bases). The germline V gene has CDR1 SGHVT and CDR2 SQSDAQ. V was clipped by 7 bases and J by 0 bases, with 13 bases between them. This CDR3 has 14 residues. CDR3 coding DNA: TGTGCCAGCAATTTGGAGGGGACCTCCTACGAGCAGTACTTC. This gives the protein CASNLEGTSYEQYF.

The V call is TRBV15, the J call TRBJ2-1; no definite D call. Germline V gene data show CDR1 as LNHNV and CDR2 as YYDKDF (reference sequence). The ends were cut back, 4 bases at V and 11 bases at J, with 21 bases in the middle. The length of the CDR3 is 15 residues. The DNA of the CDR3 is TGTGCCACCAGCAACTCACATCCCGCCGGGCATAAGCAGTTCTTC. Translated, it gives CATSNSHPAGHKQFF. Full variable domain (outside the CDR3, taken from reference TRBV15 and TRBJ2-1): DAMVIQNPRYQVTQFGKPVTLSCSQTLNHNVMYWYQQKSSQAPKLLFHYYDKDFNNEADTPDNFQSRRPNTSFCFLDIRSPGLGDTAMYLCATSNSHPAGHKQFFGPGTRLTVL.

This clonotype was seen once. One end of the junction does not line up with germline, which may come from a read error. The CDR3: CVTSDGGRETQYF. DNA of the CDR3: TGTGTCACCAGTGACGGGGGCCGAGAGACCCAGTACTTC. The rearrangement joins TRBV24-1 to TRBJ2-7; TRBD1 or TRBD2 may be the D gene (6 bases each). The end of the DNA is better explained by TRBJ2-5, so the J call may be wrong. Germline CDR1 reads KGHDR; CDR2 reads SFDVKD. CDR3 size: 13 residues.

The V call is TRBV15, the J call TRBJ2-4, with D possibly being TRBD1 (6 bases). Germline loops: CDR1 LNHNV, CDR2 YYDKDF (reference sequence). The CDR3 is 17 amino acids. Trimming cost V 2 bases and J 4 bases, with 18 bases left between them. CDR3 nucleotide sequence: TGTGCCACCAGCAGATCACTTCCCTCGCAGGGGAAAAACATTCAGTACTTC. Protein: CATSRSLPSQGKNIQYF.

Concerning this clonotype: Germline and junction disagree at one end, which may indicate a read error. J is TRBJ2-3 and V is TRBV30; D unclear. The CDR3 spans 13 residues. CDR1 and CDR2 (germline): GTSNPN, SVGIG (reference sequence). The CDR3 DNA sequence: TGTGTCTGGAGTGTTAGGAGACGGGATACGCAGTATTTT. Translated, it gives CVWSVRRRDTQYF.

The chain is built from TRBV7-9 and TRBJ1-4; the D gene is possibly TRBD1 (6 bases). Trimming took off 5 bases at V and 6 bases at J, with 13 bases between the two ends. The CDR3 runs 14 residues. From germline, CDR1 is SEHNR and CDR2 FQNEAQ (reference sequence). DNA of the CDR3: TGTGCCAGCAGCCCCCAAGGGGGGGATGAAAAACTGTTTTTT. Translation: CASSPQGGDEKLFF.

CDR3 in DNA: TGTGCCACCGAAACAGGGCACGACTCCTACGAGCAGTACTTC. Translating it yields CATETGHDSYEQYF. The rearrangement uses TRBV10-3 and TRBJ2-7; a weak D match, TRBD1 (6 bases). The CDR3 is made up of 14 amino acids. Germline CDR1 reads ENHRY; CDR2 reads SYGVKD. The V end lost 10 bases, the J end lost 0 bases, and 16 bases lay between the germline ends.

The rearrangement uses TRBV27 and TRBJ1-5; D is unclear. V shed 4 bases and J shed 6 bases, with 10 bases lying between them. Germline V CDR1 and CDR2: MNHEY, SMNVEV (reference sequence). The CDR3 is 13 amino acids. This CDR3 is CASSSTVGQPQHF. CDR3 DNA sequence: TGTGCCAGCAGTTCGACGGTGGGTCAGCCCCAGCATTTT.

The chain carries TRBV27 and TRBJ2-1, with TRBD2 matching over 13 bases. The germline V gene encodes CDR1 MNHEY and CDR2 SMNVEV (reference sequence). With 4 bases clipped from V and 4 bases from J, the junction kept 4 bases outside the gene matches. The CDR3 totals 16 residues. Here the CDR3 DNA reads TGTGCCAGCAGTTGGTTGACTAGCGGGGGGTACAATGAGCAGTTCTTC. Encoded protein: CASSWLTSGGYNEQFF.

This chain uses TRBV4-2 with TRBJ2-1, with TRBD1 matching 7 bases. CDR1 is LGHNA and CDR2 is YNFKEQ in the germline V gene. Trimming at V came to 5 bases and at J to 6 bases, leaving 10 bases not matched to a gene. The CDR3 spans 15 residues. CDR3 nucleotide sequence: TGTGCCAGCAGCAAACAGACAGGGAGAGGCAATGAGCAGTTCTTC. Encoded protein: CASSKQTGRGNEQFF.

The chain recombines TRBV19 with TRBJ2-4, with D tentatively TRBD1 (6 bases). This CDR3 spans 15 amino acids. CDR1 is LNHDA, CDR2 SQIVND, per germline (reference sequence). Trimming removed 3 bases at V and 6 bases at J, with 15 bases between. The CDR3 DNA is TGTGCCAGTAGTATTTCCGGACAGTTAATAAACATTCAGTACTTC. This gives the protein CASSISGQLINIQYF.

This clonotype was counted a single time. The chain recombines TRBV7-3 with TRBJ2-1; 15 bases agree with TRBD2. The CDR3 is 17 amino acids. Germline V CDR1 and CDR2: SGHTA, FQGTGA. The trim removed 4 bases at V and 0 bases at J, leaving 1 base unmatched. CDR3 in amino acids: CASSSGLAGGSYNEQFF. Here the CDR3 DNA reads TGTGCCAGCAGCTCGGGACTAGCGGGGGGCTCCTACAATGAGCAGTTCTTC.

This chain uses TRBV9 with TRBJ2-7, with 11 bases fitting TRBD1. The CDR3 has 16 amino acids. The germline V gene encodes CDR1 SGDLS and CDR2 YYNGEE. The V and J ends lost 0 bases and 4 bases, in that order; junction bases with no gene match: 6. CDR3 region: CASSVGWTGGEYEQYF. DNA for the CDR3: TGTGCCAGCAGCGTAGGGTGGACAGGGGGCGAGTACGAGCAGTACTTC.

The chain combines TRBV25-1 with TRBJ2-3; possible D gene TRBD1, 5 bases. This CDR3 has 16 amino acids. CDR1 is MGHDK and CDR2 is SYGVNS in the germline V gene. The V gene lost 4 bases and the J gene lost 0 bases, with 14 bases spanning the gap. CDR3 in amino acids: CASSGQGHSSTDTQYF. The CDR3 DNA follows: TGTGCCAGCAGTGGGCAGGGCCATAGCAGCACAGATACGCAGTATTTT. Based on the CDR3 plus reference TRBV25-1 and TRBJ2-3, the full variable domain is EADIYQTPRYLVIGTGKKITLECSQTMGHDKMYWYQQDPGMELHLIHYSYGVNSTEKGDLSSESTVSRIRTEHFPLTLESARPSHTSQYLCASSGQGHSSTDTQYFGPGTRLTVL.

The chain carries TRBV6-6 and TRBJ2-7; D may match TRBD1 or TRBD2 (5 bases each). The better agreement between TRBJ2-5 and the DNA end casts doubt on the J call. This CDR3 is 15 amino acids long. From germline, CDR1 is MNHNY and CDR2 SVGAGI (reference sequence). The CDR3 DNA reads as TGTGCCAGCAGTTACCACGGGACGGAAAAAGAGACCCAGTACTTC. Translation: CASSYHGTEKETQYF.

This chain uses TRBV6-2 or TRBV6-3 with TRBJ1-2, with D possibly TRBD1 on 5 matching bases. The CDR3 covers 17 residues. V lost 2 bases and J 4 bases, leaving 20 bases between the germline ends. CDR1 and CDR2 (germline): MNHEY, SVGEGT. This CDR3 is CASSYGVGTATSYGYTF. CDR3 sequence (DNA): TGTGCCAGCAGTTACGGTGTAGGGACGGCCACCTCCTATGGCTACACCTTC.

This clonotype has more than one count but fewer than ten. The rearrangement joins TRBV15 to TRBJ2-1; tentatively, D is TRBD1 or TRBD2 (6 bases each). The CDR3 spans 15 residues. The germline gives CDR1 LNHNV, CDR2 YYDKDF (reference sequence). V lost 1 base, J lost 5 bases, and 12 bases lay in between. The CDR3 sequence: CATSRGSGEDNEQFF. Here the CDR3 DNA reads TGTGCCACCAGCAGAGGGTCAGGGGAGGACAATGAGCAGTTCTTC.

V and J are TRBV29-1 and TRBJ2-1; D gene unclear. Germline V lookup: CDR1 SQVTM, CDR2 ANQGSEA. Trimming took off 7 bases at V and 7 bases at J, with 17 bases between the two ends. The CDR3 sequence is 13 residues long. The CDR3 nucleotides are TGCAGCGCCGGGCATTACCGAGAAAATGAGCAGTTCTTC. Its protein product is CSAGHYRENEQFF.

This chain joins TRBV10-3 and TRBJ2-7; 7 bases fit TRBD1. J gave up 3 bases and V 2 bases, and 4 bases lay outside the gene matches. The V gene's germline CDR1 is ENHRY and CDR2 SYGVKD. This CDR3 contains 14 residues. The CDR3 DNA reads TGTGCCATCAGTGAGGACAGGGACCTCTACGAGCAGTACTTC. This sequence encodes CAISEDRDLYEQYF.

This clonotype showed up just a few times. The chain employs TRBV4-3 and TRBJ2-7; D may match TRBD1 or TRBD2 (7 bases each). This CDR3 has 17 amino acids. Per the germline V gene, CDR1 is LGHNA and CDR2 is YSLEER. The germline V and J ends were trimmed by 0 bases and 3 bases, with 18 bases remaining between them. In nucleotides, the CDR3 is TGCGCCAGCAGCCAAGAAGCGGGACAGCAGATTTACTACGAGCAGTACTTC. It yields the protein CASSQEAGQQIYYEQYF.

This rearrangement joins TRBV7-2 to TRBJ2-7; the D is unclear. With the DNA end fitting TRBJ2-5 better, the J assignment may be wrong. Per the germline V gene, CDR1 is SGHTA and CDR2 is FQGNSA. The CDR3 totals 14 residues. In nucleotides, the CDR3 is TGTGCCAGCAGCTTACTGGGCTTCCGGGAGACCCAGTACTTC. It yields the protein CASSLLGFRETQYF.

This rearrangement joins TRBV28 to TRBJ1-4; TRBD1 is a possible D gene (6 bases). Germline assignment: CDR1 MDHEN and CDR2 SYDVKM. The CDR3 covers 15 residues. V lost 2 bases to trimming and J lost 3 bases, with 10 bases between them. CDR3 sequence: CASSLGGASNEKLFF. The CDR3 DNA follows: TGTGCCAGCAGTTTAGGGGGGGCGTCTAATGAAAAACTGTTTTTT.

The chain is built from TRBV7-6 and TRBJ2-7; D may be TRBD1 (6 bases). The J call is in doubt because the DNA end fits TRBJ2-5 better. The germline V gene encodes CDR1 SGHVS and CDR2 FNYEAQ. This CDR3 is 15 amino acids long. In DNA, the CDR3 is TGTGCCAGCAGCCGTAATACAGGGAAGGGAGAGACCCAGTACTTC. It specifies CASSRNTGKGETQYF.

The CDR3, as DNA: TGCGCCAGCAGCTTGCGACACCCGAACACTGAAGCTTTCTTT. It is translated as CASSLRHPNTEAFF. The genes are TRBV5-1 and TRBJ1-1; D is ambiguous. The V end lost 1 base, the J end lost 1 base, and 8 bases lay between the germline ends. CDR1 is SGHRS and CDR2 is YFSETQ in the germline V gene. The CDR3 extends over 14 amino acids. The full variable domain, with the rest looked up from reference TRBV5-1 and TRBJ1-1, is KAGVTQTPRYLIKTRGQQVTLSCSPISGHRSVSWYQQTPGQGLQFLFEYFSETQRNKGNFPGRFSGRQFSNSRSEMNVSTLELGDSALYLCASSLRHPNTEAFFGQGTRLTVV.

CDR3 loop: CASSVNSVPENEKLFF. DNA of the CDR3: TGTGCCAGCAGTGTAAACAGTGTCCCCGAGAATGAAAAACTGTTTTTT. This chain uses TRBV27 with TRBJ1-4, with D unresolved. The V end was cut by 5 bases, the J end by 5 bases, with 18 bases between. This CDR3 is 16 amino acids long. Germline V gene sequence: CDR1 MNHEY, CDR2 SMNVEV (reference sequence).

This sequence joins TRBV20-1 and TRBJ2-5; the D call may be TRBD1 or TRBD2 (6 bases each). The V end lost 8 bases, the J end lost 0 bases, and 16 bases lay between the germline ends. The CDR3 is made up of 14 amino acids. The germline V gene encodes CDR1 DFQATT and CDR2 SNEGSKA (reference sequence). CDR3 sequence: CSHRGGPNQETQYF. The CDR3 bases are TGCAGTCATCGAGGGGGGCCGAACCAAGAGACCCAGTACTTC.